A single sample is the source of the 18 T cell receptor beta chains below, sequenced in a study of CD8+CD57+ T cells in acquired aplastic anemia. Investigators profiled TCR beta VDJ and CDR3 from genomic DNA template. TCRdb re-derived calls from the reads in MiXCR, one entry per CDR3 protein. The sample comprises roughly 180,000 distinct CDR3 sequences, 40% to 50% of which are singletons, and approximately 2.9% rests with the top ten. Sample: sorted CD4+, CD8+, or CD8+CD57+ T cells (not recorded which) from PBMCs. The receptors stem from a human donor in good health.

This rearrangement joins TRBV4-2 to TRBJ2-4; 7 positions match TRBD2. V dropped 0 bases and J dropped 9; count of bases not matched to a gene: 5. The germline V gene has CDR1 LGHNA and CDR2 YNFKEQ. CDR3 size: 14 residues. CDR3 sequence (DNA): TGTGCCAGCAGCCAAGACGGGGGGATCACCATTCAGTACTTC. Translation gives CASSQDGGITIQYF.

As to this clonotype: An end of the junction does not agree with germline; a read error may underlie this. The J gene is TRBJ2-7, the V gene TRBV20-1; D perhaps matches TRBD1 (6 bases). The germline V gene encodes CDR1 DFQATT and CDR2 SNEGSKA (reference sequence). CDR3 length equals 13 residues. The CDR3 reads CSAGEGDFNEQYF. The CDR3 region has the DNA TGCAGTGCTGGAGAGGGGGATTTCAACGAGCAGTACTTC.

This clonotype was detected a few times. V gene TRBV30 combines with J gene TRBJ2-7; a possible D gene is TRBD2 (6 bases). Germline V gene data show CDR1 as GTSNPN and CDR2 as SVGIG (reference sequence). With 5 bases removed from V and 6 bases from J, the gap between germline ends came to 20 bases. This CDR3 contains 14 residues. CDR3 sequence (DNA): TGTGCCTGGGCCCATGGCGGGGCCTCCGGCGAGCAGTACTTC. Amino acids: CAWAHGGASGEQYF.

This clonotype was seen more than once but under ten times. This rearrangement joins TRBV2 to TRBJ2-7; D ambiguous. The germline V and J ends were trimmed by 4 bases and 2 bases, with 9 bases remaining between them. The germline V gene encodes CDR1 SNHLY and CDR2 FYNNEI. The CDR3 runs 13 residues. The CDR3 DNA reads as TGTGCCAGCAGTGTGGGCGGACCCTACGAGCAGTACTTC. This gives the protein CASSVGGPYEQYF.

This clonotype was counted ten times or more. The rearrangement links TRBV20-1 to TRBJ2-1, with no clear D. The germline V gene has CDR1 DFQATT and CDR2 SNEGSKA (reference sequence). Between the trimmed V and J ends, which lost 0 bases and 5 bases, there was a span of 14 bases. The CDR3 runs to 15 residues. The chain's CDR3 is CSARDSRNPDNEQFF. The CDR3 region has the DNA TGCAGTGCTAGAGATTCCCGCAACCCCGACAATGAGCAGTTCTTC.

The sample holds a few counts of this clonotype. This CDR3 reads CASRKLTGFEQYF. The CDR3 DNA reads TGTGCCAGCAGGAAACTGACAGGGTTTGAGCAGTACTTC. The chain has TRBV12-3 or TRBV12-4 and TRBJ2-7; 7 bases match TRBD1. The J segment lost 7 bases and the V segment lost 6 bases, leaving 9 bases of the junction unmatched. There are 13 residues in the CDR3.

This clonotype was found many times. V and J are TRBV20-1 and TRBJ1-3; perhaps TRBD1 as D (6 bases). CDR3 length: 15 residues. Germline-derived CDR1 and CDR2 are DFQATT and SNEGSKA (reference sequence). V lost 1 base and J lost 4, with 14 bases in between. In DNA, the CDR3 is TGCAGTGCTAGAGCTCAGGGGACCATGGGAAACACCATATATTTT. It translates to CSARAQGTMGNTIYF.

This clonotype was seen a few times. This rearrangement joins TRBV20-1 to TRBJ1-2; no clear D gene. V gave up 5 bases and J gave up 4 bases, with 11 bases separating them. This CDR3 is built from 12 residues. In germline, CDR1 is DFQATT, CDR2 SNEGSKA (reference sequence). The CDR3 DNA sequence: TGCAGTGCTTCCTCCACTGGCTATGGCTACACCTTC. Translated: CSASSTGYGYTF.

This clonotype came up many times. The chain couples TRBV20-1 to TRBJ2-7; D is possibly TRBD2 (6 bases). Per germline, CDR1 DFQATT and CDR2 SNEGSKA (reference sequence). V gave up 0 bases and J gave up 0 bases, with 12 bases separating them. The CDR3 totals 15 residues. The CDR3 nucleotides are TGCAGTGCTAGAGATTCCGGCGGGACCTCCTACGAGCAGTACTTC. It specifies CSARDSGGTSYEQYF.

Many counts were recorded for this clonotype. The chain recombines TRBV2 with TRBJ2-3; no definite D call. V lost 5 bases and J lost 5, with 5 bases in between. CDR1 SNHLY and CDR2 FYNNEI come from the germline V gene. The CDR3 sequence is 11 residues long. The CDR3 is CASSFEDTQYF. DNA of the CDR3: TGTGCCAGCAGTTTTGAAGATACGCAGTATTTT.

This clonotype has a handful of counts. The chain uses TRBV7-9 and TRBJ2-2, with D perhaps TRBD2 (6 bases). The CDR3 consists of 12 residues. Between the trimmed V and J ends, which lost 3 bases and 7 bases, there was a span of 6 bases. The germline CDR1 and CDR2 sequences are SEHNR and FQNEAQ (reference sequence). CDR3 amino acids: CASSLEGGELFF. The CDR3 DNA reads as TGTGCCAGCAGCTTGGAGGGCGGGGAGCTGTTTTTT.

This clonotype was seen ten or more times. This chain links TRBV20-1 with TRBJ1-6, with a possible D match to TRBD1 (5 bases). Trimming removed 3 bases at V and 3 bases at J, with 12 bases between. Germline V gene lookup returns CDR1 DFQATT and CDR2 SNEGSKA (reference sequence). The CDR3 has 15 amino acids. In DNA, the CDR3 is TGCAGTGCTAGGGGGGGGGGAGACTATAATTCACCCCTCCACTTT. This gives the protein CSARGGGDYNSPLHF.

Note on this clonotype: A clone one base away is much larger, so this may be a read error. The V and J genes are TRBV28 and TRBJ2-7, with D perhaps TRBD2 (5 bases). The germline CDR1 and CDR2 sequences are MDHEN and SYDVKM. CDR3 length: 13 amino acids. Here the CDR3 reads CVSSLGLHYEQYF. The DNA for the CDR3 is TGTGTCAGCAGTTTAGGACTCCACTACGAGCAGTACTTC.

Ten or more counts support this clonotype. The gene calls are TRBV9 and TRBJ1-4; possible D gene TRBD1, 6 bases. Germline V gene data show CDR1 as SGDLS and CDR2 as YYNGEE. Trimming took off 4 bases at V and 7 bases at J, with 17 bases between the two ends. The length of the CDR3 is 15 residues. CDR3 DNA sequence: TGTGCCAGCAGCTTCGGGACACTAAGAGGTGAAAAACTGTTTTTT. Its protein product is CASSFGTLRGEKLFF.

V and J are TRBV2 and TRBJ1-3; a possible D gene is TRBD1 (5 bases). CDR1 SNHLY and CDR2 FYNNEI come from the germline V gene. Trimming removed 6 bases at V and 4 bases at J, with 13 bases between. The CDR3 runs 14 residues. The CDR3 nucleotides are TGTGCCAGCAGGGCTGGGGGAACGGGAAACACCATATATTTT. Translating gives CASRAGGTGNTIYF.

This clonotype appeared once. CDR3 loop: CASSGQREGYEHF. CDR3 nucleotide sequence: TGTGCCAGCAGTGGCCAGCGGGAGGGTTACGAGCATTTT. This chain links TRBV12-3 or TRBV12-4 with TRBJ1-5; D unclear. The CDR3 runs 13 residues. V was pared by 5 bases and J by 14 bases, with 19 bases between.

This chain joins TRBV28 and TRBJ2-3; the D is unclear. This CDR3 comprises 18 residues. The germline V gene has CDR1 MDHEN and CDR2 SYDVKM. The V end was cut by 5 bases, the J end by 2 bases, with 23 bases between. CDR3 coding DNA: TGTGCCAGCAGTCCCGCCTTCCTAGTCATCGAAGTCACAGATACGCAGTATTTT. Its translation is CASSPAFLVIEVTDTQYF.

J is TRBJ2-7 and V is TRBV15, with 8 bases that match TRBD1. The V gene's germline CDR1 is LNHNV and CDR2 YYDKDF (reference sequence). This CDR3 contains 15 residues. The V gene end was trimmed by 5 bases and the J gene end by 0 bases; junction bases not matched to a gene: 6. The CDR3 nucleotides read TGTGCCACCAGCTTGGGACAGGCGAGCTCCTACGAGCAGTACTTC. This sequence encodes CATSLGQASSYEQYF.